Sequencing of this T cell receptor (beta chain) was carried out in a study of beta chain features in type 1 diabetes. Study-wide results and limits: In comparison with healthy donors, patients had naive, central memory and Treg TCRB repertoires that appeared more similar. Researchers report that Type 1 diabetes patients had moderately but significantly shorter TCRB CDR3s across all four CD4+ subsets.

Based on CD45RO/CCR7/CD25/CD127/CD95/CD27, CD4+ regulatory, stem cell-like memory, naive and central memory cells were sorted. Germline CDR1 and CDR2: SGHDT and YYEEEE. V was trimmed by 1 base and J by 3 bases, leaving 14 bases between them. This CDR3 has 16 residues. Sequencing targeted expressed TCRB transcripts, as all isolated RNA had been reverse transcribed. TCRdb's table, derived via immunoSEQ multiplex PCR, lists solely in-frame clones and lacks some. In the table there are some 120,000 clones, approximately 15% of which are singletons. This clone was counted only a few times. What it recognizes is unknown.

The sequence was obtained from a man between 18 and 29 years old with type 1 diabetes. The chain combines TRBV5-6 with TRBJ2-1; no firm D call. Sequencing was done on a sample of central memory CD4+ T cells from blood. Here the CDR3 DNA reads TGTGCCAGCAGCTTGACGGACCGAGCTCTCTACAATGAGCAGTTCTTC. Translation: CASSLTDRALYNEQFF. The entire variable domain, with the rest obtained from reference TRBV5-6 and TRBJ2-1, is as follows: DAGVTQSPTHLIKTRGQQVTLRCSPKSGHDTVSWYQQALGQGPQFIFQYYEEEERQRGNFPDRFSGHQFPNYSSELNVNALLLGDSALYLCASSLTDRALYNEQFFGPGTRLTVL.